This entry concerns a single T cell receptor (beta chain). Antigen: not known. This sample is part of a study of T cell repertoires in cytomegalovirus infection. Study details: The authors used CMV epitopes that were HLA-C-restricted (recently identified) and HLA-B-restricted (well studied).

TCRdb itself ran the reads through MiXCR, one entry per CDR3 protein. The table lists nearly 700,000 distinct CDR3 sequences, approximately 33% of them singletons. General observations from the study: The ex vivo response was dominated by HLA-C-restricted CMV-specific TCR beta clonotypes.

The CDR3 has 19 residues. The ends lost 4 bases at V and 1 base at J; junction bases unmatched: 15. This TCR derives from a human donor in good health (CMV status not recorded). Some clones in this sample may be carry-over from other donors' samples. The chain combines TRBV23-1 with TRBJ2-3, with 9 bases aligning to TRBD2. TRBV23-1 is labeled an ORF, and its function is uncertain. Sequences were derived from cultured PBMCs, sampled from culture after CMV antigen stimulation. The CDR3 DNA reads TGCGCCAGCAGTCTCCCGTGGTGCGGGAGGGCCGTGGGCACAGATACGCAGTATTTT. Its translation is CASSLPWCGRAVGTDTQYF.